This TCR beta chain was recorded in a study of T cells in Graves' hyperthyroidism and ophthalmopathy. Germline CDR1 reads SGHKS; CDR2 reads YYEKEE (reference sequence). The V gene end was trimmed by 4 bases and the J gene end by 4 bases; junction bases not matched to a gene: 7. This CDR3 spans 15 amino acids. This clonotype was seen repeatedly, ten times or more. Its antigen remains unknown. Amplification yielded TCR beta CDR3 regions, with RNA transcripts as the source. First-round RT-PCR targeting the TCR CDR3 was performed with the HTBI primer set. TCRdb re-called the multiplex PCR reads through MiXCR, storing one row per CDR3 protein. In the table there are a few hundred thousand distinct CDR3 sequences, approximately 14% of which are singletons. Study-wide results and limits: Model predictions of ophthalmopathy came a median approximately 6.2 months before onset. Blood also carried most thyroid clonotypes expanded above 0.001.

Diagnoses rested on clinical symptoms, serum thyroxine and TRAb, thyroid ultrasound and orbital computed tomography. Cells are PBMCs isolated from around 9.4 ml of fresh blood. The clonotype originates from a woman aged 40-49 years with Graves' ophthalmopathy. V gene TRBV5-5 combines with J gene TRBJ2-3, with 9 bases that match TRBD2. Input material: blood. In nucleotides, the CDR3 is TGTGCCAGCAGCCAACAGCGGGAGGTCGCAGATACGCAGTATTTT. This sequence encodes CASSQQREVADTQYF.